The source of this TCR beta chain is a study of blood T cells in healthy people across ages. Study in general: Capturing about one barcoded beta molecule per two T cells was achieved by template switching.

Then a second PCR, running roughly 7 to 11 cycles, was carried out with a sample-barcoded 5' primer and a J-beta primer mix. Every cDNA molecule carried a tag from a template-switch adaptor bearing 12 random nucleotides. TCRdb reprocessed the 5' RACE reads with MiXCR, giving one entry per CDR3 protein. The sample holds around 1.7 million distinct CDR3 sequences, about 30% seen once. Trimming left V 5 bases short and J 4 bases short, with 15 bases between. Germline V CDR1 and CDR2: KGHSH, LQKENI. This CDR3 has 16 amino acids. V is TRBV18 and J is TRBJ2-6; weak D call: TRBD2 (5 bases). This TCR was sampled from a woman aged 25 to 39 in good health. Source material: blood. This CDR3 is CASSRFGDSGANVLTF. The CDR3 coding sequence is TGTGCCAGCTCAAGGTTCGGGGATTCCGGGGCCAACGTCCTGACTTTC.